The table lists the clone carrying this TCR beta chain with many counts. Its antigen is not known. The source of the sample is a study of early T cells in non-severe SARS-CoV-2 infection. Study background: Chains were not paired, and sequencing was done on bulk RNA from unsorted whole blood.

Each single cDNA molecule received a unique molecular identifier. TCRdb called the 5' RACE reads again in MiXCR, with one record for every CDR3 protein. The table records about 22,000 distinct CDR3 sequences, 3.6% of them present only once. Study-wide findings and caveats: VDJdb matches were skewed toward anti-spike CD8 T cell responses.

Trimming took off 3 bases at V and 10 bases at J, with 7 bases between the two ends. CDR3 length: 11 residues. Germline V gene sequence: CDR1 MNHEY, CDR2 SVGEGT. The TCR comes from an adult who was a healthcare worker with PCR-confirmed SARS-CoV-2 infection or an uninfected control (not recorded which). Sequences were obtained from whole blood. The gene calls are TRBV6-2 or TRBV6-3 and TRBJ2-1; D uncertain. CDR3 amino acids: CASSYIREQFF. The CDR3 DNA follows: TGTGCCAGCAGTTATATTAGGGAGCAGTTCTTC.